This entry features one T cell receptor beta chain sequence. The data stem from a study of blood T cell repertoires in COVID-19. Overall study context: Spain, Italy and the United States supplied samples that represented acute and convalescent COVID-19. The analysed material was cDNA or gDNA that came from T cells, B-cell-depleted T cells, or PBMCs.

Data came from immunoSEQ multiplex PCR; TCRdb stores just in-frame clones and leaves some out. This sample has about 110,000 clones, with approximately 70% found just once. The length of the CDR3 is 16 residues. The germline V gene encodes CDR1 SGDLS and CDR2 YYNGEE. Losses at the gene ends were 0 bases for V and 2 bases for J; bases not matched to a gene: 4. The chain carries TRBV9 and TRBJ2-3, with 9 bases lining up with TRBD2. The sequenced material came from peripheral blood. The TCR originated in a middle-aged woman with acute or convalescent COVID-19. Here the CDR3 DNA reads TGTGCCAGCAGCGTAGGCCTAGCGGGGATCACAGATACGCAGTATTTT. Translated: CASSVGLAGITDTQYF. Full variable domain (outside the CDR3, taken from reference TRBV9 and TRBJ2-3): DSGVTQTPKHLITATGQRVTLRCSPRSGDLSVYWYQQSLDQGLQFLIQYYNGEERAKGNILERFSAQQFPDLHSELNLSSLELGDSALYFCASSVGLAGITDTQYFGPGTRLTVL.